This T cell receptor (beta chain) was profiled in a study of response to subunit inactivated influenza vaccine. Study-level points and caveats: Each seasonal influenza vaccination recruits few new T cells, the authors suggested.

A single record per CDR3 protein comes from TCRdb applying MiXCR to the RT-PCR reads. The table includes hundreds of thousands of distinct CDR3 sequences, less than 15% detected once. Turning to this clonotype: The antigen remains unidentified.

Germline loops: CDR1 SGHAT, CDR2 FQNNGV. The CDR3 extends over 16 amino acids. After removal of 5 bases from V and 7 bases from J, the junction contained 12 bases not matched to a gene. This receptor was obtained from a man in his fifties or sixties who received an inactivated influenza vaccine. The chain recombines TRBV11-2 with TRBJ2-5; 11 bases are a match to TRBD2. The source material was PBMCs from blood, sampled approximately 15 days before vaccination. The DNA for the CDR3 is TGTGCCAGCAGCGTGATAGCGGGAGGGCCTCTTGGGACCCAGTACTTC. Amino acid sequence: CASSVIAGGPLGTQYF.